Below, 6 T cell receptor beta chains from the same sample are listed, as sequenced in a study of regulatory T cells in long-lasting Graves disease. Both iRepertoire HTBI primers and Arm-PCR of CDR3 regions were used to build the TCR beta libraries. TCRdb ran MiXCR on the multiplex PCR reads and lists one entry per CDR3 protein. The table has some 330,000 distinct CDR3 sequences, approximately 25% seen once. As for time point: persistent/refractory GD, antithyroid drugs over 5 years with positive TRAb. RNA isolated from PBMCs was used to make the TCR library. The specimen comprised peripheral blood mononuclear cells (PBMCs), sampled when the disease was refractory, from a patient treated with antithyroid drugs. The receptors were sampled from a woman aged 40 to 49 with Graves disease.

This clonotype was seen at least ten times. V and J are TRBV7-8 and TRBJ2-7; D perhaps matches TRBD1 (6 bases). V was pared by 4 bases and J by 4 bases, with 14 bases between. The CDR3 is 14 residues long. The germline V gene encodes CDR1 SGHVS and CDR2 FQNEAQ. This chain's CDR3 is CASSSTQTGYEQYF. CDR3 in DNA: TGTGCCAGCAGCTCAACACAAACAGGGTACGAGCAGTACTTC.

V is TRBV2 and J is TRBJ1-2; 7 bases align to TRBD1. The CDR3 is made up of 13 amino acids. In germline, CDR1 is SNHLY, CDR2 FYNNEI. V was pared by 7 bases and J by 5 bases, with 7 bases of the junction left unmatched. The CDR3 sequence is CASNRGLGYGYTF. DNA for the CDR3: TGTGCCAGCAACAGGGGCTTGGGATATGGCTACACCTTC. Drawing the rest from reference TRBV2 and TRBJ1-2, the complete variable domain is EPEVTQTPSHQVTQMGQEVILRCVPISNHLYFYWYRQILGQKVEFLVSFYNNEISEKSEIFDDQFSVERPDGSNFTLKIRSTKLEDSAMYFCASNRGLGYGYTFGSGTRLTVV.

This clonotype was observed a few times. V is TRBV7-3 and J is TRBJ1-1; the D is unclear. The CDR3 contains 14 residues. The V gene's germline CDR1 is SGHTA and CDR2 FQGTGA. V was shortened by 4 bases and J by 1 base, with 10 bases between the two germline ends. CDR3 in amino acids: CASSSTPWNTEAFF. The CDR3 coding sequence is TGTGCCAGCAGCTCCACACCGTGGAACACTGAAGCTTTCTTT.

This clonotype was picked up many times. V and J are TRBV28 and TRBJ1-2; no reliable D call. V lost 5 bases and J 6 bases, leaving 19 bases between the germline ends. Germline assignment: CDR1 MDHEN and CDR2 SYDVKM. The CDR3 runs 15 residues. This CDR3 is CASSLSPPLGHGYTF. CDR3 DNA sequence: TGTGCCAGCAGTCTTTCTCCGCCTTTAGGACATGGCTACACCTTC.

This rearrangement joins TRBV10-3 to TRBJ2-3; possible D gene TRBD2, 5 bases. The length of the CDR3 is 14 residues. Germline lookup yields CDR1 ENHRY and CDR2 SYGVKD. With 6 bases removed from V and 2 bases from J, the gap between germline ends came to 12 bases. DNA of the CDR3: TGTGCCATCAGGCCAGCGGAGACCACAGATACGCAGTATTTT. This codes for CAIRPAETTDTQYF.

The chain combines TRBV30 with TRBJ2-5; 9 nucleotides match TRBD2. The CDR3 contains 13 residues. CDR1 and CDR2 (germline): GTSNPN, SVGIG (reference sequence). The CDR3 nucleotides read TGTGCGCGGAGTTGGGCGGGAGGGGAGACCCAGTACTTC. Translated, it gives CARSWAGGETQYF.